The TCR beta chain under discussion was sequenced for a study of patients and donors after allogeneic stem cell transplantation. With 3 bases removed from V and 6 bases from J, the gap between germline ends came to 11 bases. This CDR3 comprises 14 residues. TCRdb re-derived calls from the RT-PCR reads in MiXCR, one entry per CDR3 protein. The sample consists of around 200,000 distinct CDR3 sequences, roughly 38% of them appearing once. The genes are TRBV12-3 or TRBV12-4 and TRBJ1-4, with TRBD1 as a possible D gene (6 bases). The TCR originated in a human donor who was either an allogeneic HSCT recipient or a stem cell or donor lymphocyte infusion donor (not recorded which). It is not recorded whose cells these are; they may come from a transplant donor. Sequenced material: blood, either unsorted or a sorted T cell fraction (not recorded which). The CDR3 is CASSFVTGYEKLFF. In nucleotides, the CDR3 is TGTGCCAGCAGTTTTGTGACAGGTTATGAAAAACTGTTTTTT.